This record covers a single TCR beta chain. Its cognate antigen is unknown. This record comes from a study of glioma-infiltrating T cells after dendritic cell vaccination. Across the whole study: Autologous tumor lysate was loaded overnight onto monocyte-derived dendritic cells grown about seven days with IL-4 and GM-CSF.

Primers: 60 V beta forward and 13 J beta reverse. The protocol was immunoSEQ multiplex PCR, while the TCRdb copy is restricted to in-frame clones and leaves out a portion. The data show over 75,000 clones, around four fifths seen once. Deletions cut 5 bases from V and 1 base from J, with 18 bases between. The V gene's germline CDR1 is SGHVS and CDR2 FQNEAQ. The CDR3 consists of 16 residues. Study-wide points: Only a small number of patients had complete blood and tumor samples. Higher TCR clonality did not directly relate to longer survival.

Specified time point: after dendritic cell vaccination, including at tumor progression/relapse. Here the sequenced sample was blood, taken after dendritic cell vaccination. This receptor was obtained from a human donor with glioblastoma. The V and J genes are TRBV7-8 and TRBJ2-7; TRBD1 is a possible D gene (6 bases). The CDR3 DNA is TGTGCCAGCAGCCCAGGGGTGGGGGTCTTGTCCTACGAGCAGTACGTC. It encodes CASSPGVGVLSYEQYV.